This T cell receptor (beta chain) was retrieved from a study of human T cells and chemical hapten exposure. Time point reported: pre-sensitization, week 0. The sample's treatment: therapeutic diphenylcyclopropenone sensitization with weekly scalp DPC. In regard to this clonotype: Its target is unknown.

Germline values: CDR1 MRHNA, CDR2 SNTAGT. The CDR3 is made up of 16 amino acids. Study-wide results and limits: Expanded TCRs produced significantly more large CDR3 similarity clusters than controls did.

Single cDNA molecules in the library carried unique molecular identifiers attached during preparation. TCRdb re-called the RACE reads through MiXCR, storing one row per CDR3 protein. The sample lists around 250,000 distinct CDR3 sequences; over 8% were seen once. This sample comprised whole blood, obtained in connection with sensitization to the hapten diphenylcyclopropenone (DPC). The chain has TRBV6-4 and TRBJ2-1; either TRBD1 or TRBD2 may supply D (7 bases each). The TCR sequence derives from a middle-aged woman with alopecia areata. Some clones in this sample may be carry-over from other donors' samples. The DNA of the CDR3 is TGTGCGCGCAGGGGGGGAGAGATGACTATTTACAATGAGCAGTTCTTC. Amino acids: CARRGGEMTIYNEQFF.